This T cell receptor (beta chain) was recovered during a study of beta chain features in type 1 diabetes. Only one heparinised blood draw was taken per donor, and its volume averaged around 100 mL. Stem cell-like memory, regulatory, central memory and naive CD4+ cells were sorted via CD45RO/CCR7/CD25/CD127/CD95/CD27. Concerning this clone: Its antigen is still unknown.

Study outcomes and limitations: Moderate yet significant TCRB CDR3 shortening was seen in Type 1 diabetes patients in all four CD4+ subsets. Naive, central memory and regulatory TCRB repertoires appeared more similar among patients than healthy donors.

Germline trimming cut 5 bases from V and 9 bases from J; bases unmatched to any gene: 11. The CDR3 length is 15 residues. Germline CDR1 is SGHTA and CDR2 is FQGTGA. Every isolated RNA sample was fully reverse transcribed, so sequencing captured expressed TCRB transcripts. Sequenced by immunoSEQ multiplex PCR; TCRdb stores in-frame clones only, minus some. The sample holds 640,000 or so clones; more than 13% are singletons and the top ten take approximately 0.039%. V and J are TRBV7-3 and TRBJ2-4; TRBD1 aligns across 9 bases. Sequencing input: naive CD4+ T cells from blood. This TCR derives from a man aged 18 to 30 with type 1 diabetes. The CDR3 coding sequence is TGTGCCAGCAGCGTAGGGACAGGGAGGTATAGCATTCAGTACTTC. Translation gives CASSVGTGRYSIQYF.